These 25 T cell receptor beta chains originate from one sample sequenced in a study of T cell responses to AZD1222 COVID-19 vaccine (TCRdb year 2021). The library was obtained by the immunoSEQ multiplex PCR assay. TCRdb carries this immuneACCESS record with in-frame sequences only. Its versions omit some clonotypes, under half of them owing to an unresolved V gene in the studies checked, with the rest unexplained. This sample lists approximately 190,000 clones; roughly 88% were detected once. The biggest ten clones account for 0.99% of the sample. Reading the label with the study, this specimen's time point is: baseline before first vaccination. Here the sequenced sample was peripheral blood, taken on day 0 of AZD1222 vaccination. Receptors were obtained from an adult in good health.

V usage is TRBV3-1 (or the pseudogene TRBV3-2) and J usage is TRBJ1-1; the match to TRBD1 covers 10 bases. The V and J ends lost 4 bases and 6 bases, in that order; junction bases with no gene match: 8. Germline CDR1 reads LGHDT; CDR2 reads YNNKEL (reference sequence). The CDR3 is 15 residues long. CDR3 DNA: TGTGCCAGCAGCCGGAAGGGGGGGACAGGGGCTGAAGCTTTCTTT. It is translated as CASSRKGGTGAEAFF.

The chain uses TRBV12-3 or TRBV12-4 and TRBJ2-5; D uncertain. The ends were cut back, 3 bases at V and 2 bases at J, with 4 bases in the middle. The CDR3 is 12 amino acids. Here the CDR3 reads CASSLSQETQYF. Here the CDR3 DNA reads TGTGCCAGCAGTTTGTCACAAGAGACCCAGTACTTC.

V is TRBV18 and J is TRBJ1-3, with TRBD1 matching 8 bases. The V segment lost 4 bases and the J segment 6 bases; nucleotides outside the gene matches: 8. The germline gives CDR1 KGHSH, CDR2 LQKENI. The CDR3 spans 15 residues. The CDR3 DNA sequence: TGTGCCAGCTCACTTGGACAGGGACGGGAAAACACCATATATTTT. Its protein product is CASSLGQGRENTIYF.

V and J are TRBV27 and TRBJ2-2; possibly TRBD1 or TRBD2 for D (6 bases each). Germline V gene data show CDR1 as MNHEY and CDR2 as SMNVEV (reference sequence). CDR3 length: 18 residues. Trimming removed 2 bases at V and 0 bases at J, with 16 bases between. In nucleotides, the CDR3 is TGTGCCAGCAGTTTACAGGGGTTTAGCGGAGCGAACACCGGGGAGCTGTTTTTT. Translating it yields CASSLQGFSGANTGELFF.

The V call is TRBV5-1, the J call TRBJ2-1, with 11 bases aligning to TRBD2. The V gene end was trimmed by 4 bases and the J gene end by 6 bases; junction bases not matched to a gene: 12. The CDR3 sequence is 17 residues long. Germline V gene lookup returns CDR1 SGHRS and CDR2 YFSETQ. The chain's CDR3 is CASSPLVSGGAINEQFF. In DNA, the CDR3 is TGCGCCAGCAGCCCACTAGTTAGCGGGGGGGCGATCAATGAGCAGTTCTTC.

The chain is built from TRBV5-1 and TRBJ2-3, with 14 bases fitting TRBD2. V was clipped by 0 bases and J by 4 bases; unmatched bases: 4. The length of the CDR3 is 17 residues. CDR1 SGHRS and CDR2 YFSETQ come from the germline V gene. This CDR3 reads CASSLEGLAGEADTQYF. In nucleotides, the CDR3 is TGCGCCAGCAGCTTGGAGGGACTAGCGGGAGAGGCAGATACGCAGTATTTT.

This clone appeared once. V gene TRBV6-4 combines with J gene TRBJ1-6; 7 positions agree with TRBD1. The CDR3 consists of 13 residues. From germline, CDR1 is MRHNA and CDR2 SNTAGT. The V and J ends lost 6 bases and 8 bases, in that order; junction bases with no gene match: 4. CDR3: CASSDRVDSPLHF. The CDR3, as DNA: TGTGCCAGCAGCGACAGGGTCGATTCACCCCTCCACTTT.

J is TRBJ1-1 and V is TRBV5-8, with TRBD1 matching 9 bases. Germline CDR1 reads SGHTS; CDR2 reads YDEGEE. Unmatched junction bases numbered 12, after V lost 3 bases and J lost 0 bases. The CDR3 consists of 18 residues. The CDR3 reads CASSSYYAGTGMNTEAFF. The CDR3 DNA reads as TGTGCCAGCAGCTCTTACTATGCCGGGACAGGGATGAACACTGAAGCTTTCTTT. The entire variable domain, with the rest obtained from reference TRBV5-8 and TRBJ1-1, is as follows: EAGVTQSPTHLIKTRGQQATLRCSPISGHTSVYWYQQALGLGLQFLLWYDEGEERNRGNFPPRFSGRQFPNYSSELNVNALELEDSALYLCASSSYYAGTGMNTEAFFGQGTRLTVV.

This clone was counted once. The chain couples TRBV11-2 to TRBJ2-7, with 10 bases lining up with TRBD1. V lost 4 bases, J lost 4 bases, and 7 bases stayed unmatched. Germline CDR1 is SGHAT and CDR2 is FQNNGV. CDR3 length: 15 residues. The CDR3 is CASSSATGGVYEQYF. CDR3 coding DNA: TGTGCCAGCAGCTCCGCGACAGGGGGCGTTTACGAGCAGTACTTC.

The chain uses TRBV4-2 and TRBJ1-1; D uncertain. In germline, CDR1 is LGHNA, CDR2 YNFKEQ. The CDR3 is made up of 17 amino acids. V was pared by 0 bases and J by 1 base, with 15 bases between. CDR3 protein: CASSQDVPGGKNTEAFF. The CDR3 DNA reads as TGTGCCAGCAGCCAAGATGTTCCAGGCGGAAAGAACACTGAAGCTTTCTTT.

Regarding this clone: Other DNA sequences in the same sample also yield this CDR3. The J gene is TRBJ2-1, the V gene TRBV7-9; no clear D gene. Germline V gene data show CDR1 as SEHNR and CDR2 as FQNEAQ (reference sequence). V lost 3 bases and J lost 3, with 6 bases in between. The CDR3 extends over 13 amino acids. CDR3 protein: CASSLGSYNEQFF. CDR3 nucleotides: TGTGCCAGCAGCTTGGGTAGCTACAATGAGCAGTTCTTC.

The J gene is TRBJ1-1, the V gene TRBV27; maybe TRBD1 (5 bases). This CDR3 has 15 residues. The V gene lost 2 bases and the J gene lost 1 base, with 11 bases spanning the gap. Germline assignment: CDR1 MNHEY and CDR2 SMNVEV (reference sequence). CDR3 protein: CASSLGFGGNTEAFF. The DNA of the CDR3 is TGTGCCAGCAGTTTAGGATTTGGGGGGAACACTGAAGCTTTCTTT.

This clone has just one count. The chain joins TRBV19 to TRBJ2-3; D gene ambiguous. This CDR3 is built from 15 residues. Trimming removed 6 bases from V and 0 bases from J, with 13 bases in between. Germline CDR1 reads LNHDA; CDR2 reads SQIVND (reference sequence). This CDR3 reads CASRGRQSSTDTQYF. CDR3 in DNA: TGTGCCAGTAGGGGAAGGCAGTCTAGCACAGATACGCAGTATTTT.

The rearrangement links TRBV19 to TRBJ1-2; D call uncertain. V shed 2 bases and J shed 6 bases, with 4 bases lying between them. The V gene's germline CDR1 is LNHDA and CDR2 SQIVND (reference sequence). The CDR3 contains 11 residues. The chain's CDR3 is CASSIRDGYTF. The DNA of the CDR3 is TGTGCCAGTAGTATACGGGATGGCTACACCTTC.

This rearrangement joins TRBV11-3 to TRBJ2-2; 8 bases align to TRBD2. CDR1 and CDR2 (germline): SGHNT, YENEEA. The CDR3 extends over 16 amino acids. The V segment lost 5 bases and the J segment 1 base; nucleotides outside the gene matches: 6. This CDR3 is CASSNDLAGNTGELFF. The CDR3 region has the DNA TGTGCCAGCAGCAATGACCTAGCGGGGAACACCGGGGAGCTGTTTTTT.

As DNA, the CDR3 is TGTGCCAGCAGCCCGACGGGGATAGCGGGGGGGATCTCCTACGAGCAGTACTTC. This gives the protein CASSPTGIAGGISYEQYF. The chain links TRBV7-3 to TRBJ2-7, with 11 bases identical to TRBD2. CDR3 length equals 18 residues. V lost 5 bases and J lost 0; bases outside the gene matches: 12. Germline CDR1 is SGHTA and CDR2 is FQGTGA.

This chain connects TRBV12-5 to TRBJ1-6; D remains ambiguous. V was pared by 5 bases and J by 7 bases, with 15 bases between. The CDR3 covers 15 residues. Germline V CDR1 and CDR2: LGHNT, FRNRAP. The CDR3 protein is CASGPSNLKNSPLHF. The CDR3 DNA reads TGTGCTAGTGGTCCGTCTAACCTGAAGAATTCACCCCTCCACTTT.

This rearrangement joins TRBV29-1 to TRBJ2-7; D unclear. The CDR3 contains 12 residues. The germline V gene encodes CDR1 SQVTM and CDR2 ANQGSEA. V was clipped by 4 bases and J by 4 bases, with 11 bases between them. This CDR3 reads CSVGRIGYEQYF. CDR3 DNA: TGCAGCGTTGGCCGAATCGGATACGAGCAGTACTTC.

The chain carries TRBV15 and TRBJ1-2; D is uncertain. Trimming took off 0 bases at V and 5 bases at J, with 10 bases between the two ends. There are 14 residues in the CDR3. CDR1 and CDR2 (germline): LNHNV, YYDKDF (reference sequence). The CDR3 protein is CATSRETLLYGYTF. The CDR3 bases are TGTGCCACCAGCAGAGAAACTCTTCTGTATGGCTACACCTTC.

The chain links TRBV4-1 to TRBJ2-7; 10 nucleotides match TRBD2. The germline V gene has CDR1 MGHRA and CDR2 YSYEKL. This CDR3 spans 20 amino acids. V shed 0 bases and J 2 bases; nucleotides not matched to a gene: 16. The CDR3 loop reads CASSQELASGSVSDTYEQYF. For the CDR3, the DNA is TGCGCCAGCAGCCAAGAATTGGCTAGCGGGAGTGTGTCGGATACCTACGAGCAGTACTTC.

The chain joins TRBV19 to TRBJ1-2, with D perhaps TRBD1 (5 bases). Trimming took 10 bases from V and 0 from J, leaving 15 bases between them. The CDR3 is 14 residues long. CDR1 is LNHDA, CDR2 SQIVND, per germline (reference sequence). The CDR3 bases are TGTGCCACGGCCCGGGACCTCGCTAACTATGGCTACACCTTC. Translating gives CATARDLANYGYTF.

This sequence joins TRBV29-1 and TRBJ1-3, with D possibly TRBD1 on 6 matching bases. Per germline, CDR1 SQVTM and CDR2 ANQGSEA. V was shortened by 3 bases and J by 3 bases, with 12 bases between the two germline ends. The CDR3 contains 14 residues. The CDR3 loop is CSVDWGADGNTIYF. Written as DNA, the CDR3 is TGCAGCGTTGATTGGGGGGCTGATGGAAACACCATATATTTT.

This chain joins TRBV2 and TRBJ2-5; 11 nucleotides match TRBD1. The CDR3 sequence is 14 residues long. The germline CDR1 and CDR2 sequences are SNHLY and FYNNEI. Trimming cost V 6 bases and J 5 bases; bases outside gene matches: 5. For the CDR3, the DNA is TGTGCCAGCAGGGAGGACAGGGGGCGGGAGACCCAGTACTTC. Protein sequence: CASREDRGRETQYF.

This clone was recorded only once. The chain has TRBV12-5 and TRBJ1-5; D unresolved. Germline V gene data show CDR1 as LGHNT and CDR2 as FRNRAP. The CDR3 runs 21 residues. The V end was cut by 0 bases, the J end by 0 bases, with 24 bases between. CDR3 sequence reads: CASGLVRPRTERPYSNQPQHF. CDR3 bases: TGTGCTAGTGGTTTGGTACGTCCCCGGACGGAGAGGCCATATAGCAATCAGCCCCAGCATTTT.

V is TRBV6-2 or TRBV6-3 and J is TRBJ1-1; 10 nucleotides line up with TRBD1. V shed 6 bases, J shed 1 base, and the junction held 11 bases outside the gene matches. The CDR3 has 17 residues. Germline lookup yields CDR1 MNHEY and CDR2 SVGEGT. CDR3 coding DNA: TGTGCCAGCAGCCGCCGGGACAGGGGACGAAGGAACACTGAAGCTTTCTTT. Protein sequence: CASSRRDRGRRNTEAFF.